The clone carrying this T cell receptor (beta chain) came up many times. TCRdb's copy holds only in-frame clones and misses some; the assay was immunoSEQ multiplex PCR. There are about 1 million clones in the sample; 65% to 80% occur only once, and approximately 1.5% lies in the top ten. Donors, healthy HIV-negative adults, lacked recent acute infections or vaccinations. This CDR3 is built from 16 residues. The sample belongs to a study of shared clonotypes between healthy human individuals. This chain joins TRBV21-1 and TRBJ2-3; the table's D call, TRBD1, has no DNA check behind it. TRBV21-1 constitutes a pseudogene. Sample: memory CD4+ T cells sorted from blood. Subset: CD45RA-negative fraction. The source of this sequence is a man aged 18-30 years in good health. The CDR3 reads CASSKGDLHRGDTQYF. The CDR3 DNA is TGTGCCAGCAGCAAAGGGGATCTACACAGGGGAGATACGCAGTATTTT.